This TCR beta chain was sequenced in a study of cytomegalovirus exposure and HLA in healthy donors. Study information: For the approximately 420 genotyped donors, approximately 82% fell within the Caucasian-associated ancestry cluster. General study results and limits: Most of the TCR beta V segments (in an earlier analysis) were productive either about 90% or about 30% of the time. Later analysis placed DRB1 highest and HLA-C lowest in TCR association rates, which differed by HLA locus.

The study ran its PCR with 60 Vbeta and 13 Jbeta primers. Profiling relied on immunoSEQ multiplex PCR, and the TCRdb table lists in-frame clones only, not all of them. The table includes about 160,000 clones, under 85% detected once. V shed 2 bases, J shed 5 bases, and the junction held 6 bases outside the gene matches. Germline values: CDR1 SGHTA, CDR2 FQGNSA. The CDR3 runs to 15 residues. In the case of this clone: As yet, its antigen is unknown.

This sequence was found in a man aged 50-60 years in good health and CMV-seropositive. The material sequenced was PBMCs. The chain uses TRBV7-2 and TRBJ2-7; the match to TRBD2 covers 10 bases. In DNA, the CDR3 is TGTGCCAGCAGCTTAAGAGCGGGGGGGTGGGACGAGCAGTACTTC. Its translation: CASSLRAGGWDEQYF.